These T cell receptor beta chains were read from a single sample in a study of control samples from healthy donors and cancer patients. Assay used: immunoSEQ multiplex PCR; TCRdb lists only in-frame clones, some missing. This sample yields about 34,000 clones, of which about 88% are seen a single time; roughly 1.5% belongs to the top ten. Sequencing was done on a sample of PBMCs. These receptors were collected from a middle-aged woman with lung cancer. The CDR3 runs from the conserved cysteine through the conserved F or W. Fields, in order: D gene, J gene, V gene, clone size, CDR3 protein, CDR3 DNA. A D gene is named only where the DNA matches it firmly. The size of a clone is reported for some rows only, either as once, few or many, or as a class for expanded clones.

D: .
J: TRBJ1-5
V: TRBV6-5
size: once
CDR3: CASSLRGNQPQHF
DNA: TGTGCCAGCAGTCTCAGGGGCAATCAGCCCCAGCATTTT

D: .
J: TRBJ1-4
V: TRBV5-5
size: .
CDR3: CASSLWGTLNEKLFF
DNA: TGTGCCAGCAGCTTGTGGGGGACCCTTAATGAAAAACTGTTTTTT

D: .
J: TRBJ1-5
V: TRBV6-2/TRBV6-3
size: .
CDR3: CASSLTGGGHQPQHF
DNA: TGTGCCAGCAGTCTCACTGGGGGGGGCCATCAGCCCCAGCATTTT

D: .
J: TRBJ2-1
V: TRBV3-1/TRBV3-2
size: .
CDR3: CASSLESYNEQFF
DNA: TGTGCCAGCAGCCTCGAAAGCTACAATGAGCAGTTCTTC

D: .
J: TRBJ1-1
V: TRBV12-3/TRBV12-4
size: .
CDR3: CASRAWGTEAFF
DNA: TGTGCCAGCAGGGCATGGGGGACTGAAGCTTTCTTT

D: TRBD2
J: TRBJ2-2
V: TRBV3-1/TRBV3-2
size: once
CDR3: CASSQLVLAGDVTGELFF
DNA: TGTGCCAGCAGCCAACTTGTTCTAGCGGGGGATGTCACCGGGGAGCTGTTTTTT

D: .
J: TRBJ1-2
V: TRBV12-3/TRBV12-4
size: .
CDR3: CASSIRGNYGYTF
DNA: TGTGCCAGCAGTATCCGGGGGAACTATGGCTACACCTTC

D: .
J: TRBJ1-6
V: TRBV3-1/TRBV3-2
size: .
CDR3: CASSQGRNSPLHF
DNA: TGTGCCAGCAGCCAAGGACGGAATTCACCCCTCCACTTT

D: TRBD2
J: TRBJ2-2
V: TRBV3-1/TRBV3-2
size: once
CDR3: CASSPLAGGAGELFF
DNA: TGTGCCAGCAGCCCACTAGCGGGGGGGGCCGGGGAGCTGTTTTTT

D: TRBD1
J: TRBJ1-1
V: TRBV11-2
size: .
CDR3: CASSADRGLMNTEAFF
DNA: TGTGCCAGCAGCGCGGACAGGGGGCTCATGAACACTGAAGCTTTCTTT

D: .
J: TRBJ2-3
V: TRBV5-1
size: .
CDR3: CASSLVAGDTDTQYF
DNA: TGCGCCAGCAGCTTGGTGGCAGGCGACACAGATACGCAGTATTTT

D: .
J: TRBJ1-1
V: TRBV10-2
size: .
CDR3: CASSRDPVNTEAFF
DNA: TGCGCCAGCAGCCGGGACCCGGTGAACACTGAAGCTTTCTTT

D: TRBD1
J: TRBJ2-5
V: TRBV5-8
size: few
CDR3: CASSLIIGQGSGETQYF
DNA: TGTGCCAGCAGCTTGATTATCGGACAGGGCTCGGGAGAGACCCAGTACTTC

D: .
J: TRBJ1-5
V: TRBV7-8
size: .
CDR3: CASSFDRNQPQHF
DNA: TGTGCCAGCAGCTTCGACCGAAATCAGCCCCAGCATTTT

D: .
J: TRBJ1-6
V: TRBV19
size: once
CDR3: CASSPLAGPSYNSPLHF
DNA: TGTGCCAGTAGTCCTCTTGCGGGACCCTCCTATAATTCACCCCTCCACTTT

D: TRBD2
J: TRBJ2-1
V: TRBV5-6
size: .
CDR3: CASSRGLAGGLYNEQFF
DNA: TGTGCCAGCAGCAGGGGACTAGCGGGGGGTTTATACAATGAGCAGTTCTTC

D: TRBD2
J: TRBJ2-7
V: TRBV30
size: once
CDR3: CAWSGGASRVYEQYF
DNA: TGTGCCTGGAGCGGGGGGGCATCAAGGGTCTACGAGCAGTACTTC

D: .
J: TRBJ2-5
V: TRBV11-1
size: .
CDR3: CASSFQETQYF
DNA: TGTGCCAGCAGCTTCCAAGAGACCCAGTACTTC

D: .
J: TRBJ2-3
V: TRBV6-2/TRBV6-3
size: .
CDR3: CASSYSVTDTQYF
DNA: TGTGCCAGCAGTTACTCGGTCACAGATACGCAGTATTTT

D: .
J: TRBJ1-1
V: TRBV25-1
size: once
CDR3: CASSARGGWGTEAFF
DNA: TGTGCCAGCAGTGCTAGGGGGGGCTGGGGCACTGAAGCTTTCTTT

D: .
J: TRBJ2-1
V: TRBV4-1
size: few
CDR3: CASSPLQSSYNEQFF
DNA: TGCGCCAGCAGCCCTCTCCAAAGCTCCTACAATGAGCAGTTCTTC

D: TRBD2
J: TRBJ2-3
V: TRBV7-2
size: .
CDR3: CASSLGSGGLWTDTQYF
DNA: TGTGCCAGCAGCTTAGGGAGCGGGGGACTTTGGACAGATACGCAGTATTTT

D: .
J: TRBJ2-7
V: TRBV1
size: .
CDR3: CTSSQDSRGSTYEQYF
DNA: TGCACCAGCAGCCAAGATAGTCGGGGGAGCACCTACGAGCAGTACTTC

D: TRBD2
J: TRBJ2-7
V: TRBV29-1
size: .
CDR3: CTAGGSSYEQYF
DNA: TGCACTGCGGGGGGTAGCTCCTACGAGCAGTACTTC

D: .
J: TRBJ1-4
V: TRBV2
size: .
CDR3: CASSGGFNEKLFF
DNA: TGTGCCAGCAGTGGCGGGTTTAATGAAAAACTGTTTTTT

D: .
J: TRBJ1-5
V: TRBV4-2
size: .
CDR3: CASTQSRVGHQPQHF
DNA: TGTGCCAGCACCCAAAGCAGGGTGGGGCACCAGCCCCAGCATTTT

D: TRBD1
J: TRBJ1-2
V: TRBV5-1
size: once
CDR3: CASSLVGGGFNYGYTF
DNA: TGCGCCAGCAGCTTGGTAGGAGGGGGCTTTAACTATGGCTACACCTTC

D: .
J: TRBJ1-2
V: TRBV28
size: .
CDR3: CASSFRQVYAYTF
DNA: TGTGCCAGCAGTTTTCGGCAGGTTTATGCCTACACCTTC

D: TRBD1
J: TRBJ2-5
V: TRBV24-1
size: .
CDR3: CATSDSGGPTQYF
DNA: TGTGCCACCAGTGATTCAGGGGGTCCGACCCAGTACTTC

D: TRBD2
J: TRBJ2-5
V: TRBV7-3
size: .
CDR3: CASSSLGLAGQETQYF
DNA: TGTGCCAGCAGCTCCCTTGGGCTAGCGGGGCAAGAGACCCAGTACTTC

D: .
J: TRBJ2-7
V: TRBV11-3
size: .
CDR3: CASSWGGSTYEQYF
DNA: TGTGCCAGCAGCTGGGGGGGCAGCACCTACGAGCAGTACTTC